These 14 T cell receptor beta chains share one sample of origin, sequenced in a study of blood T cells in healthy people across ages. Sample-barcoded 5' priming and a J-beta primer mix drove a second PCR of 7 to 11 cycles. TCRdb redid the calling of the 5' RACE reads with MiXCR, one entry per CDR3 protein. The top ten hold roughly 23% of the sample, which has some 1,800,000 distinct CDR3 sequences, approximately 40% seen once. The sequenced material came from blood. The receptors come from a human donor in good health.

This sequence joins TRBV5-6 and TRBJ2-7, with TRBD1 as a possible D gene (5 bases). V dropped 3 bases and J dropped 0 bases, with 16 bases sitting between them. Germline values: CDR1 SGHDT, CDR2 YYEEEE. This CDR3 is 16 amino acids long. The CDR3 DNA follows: TGTGCCAGCAGCTCCAGCCCTCAGACAGCCTCCTACGAGCAGTACTTC. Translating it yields CASSSSPQTASYEQYF.

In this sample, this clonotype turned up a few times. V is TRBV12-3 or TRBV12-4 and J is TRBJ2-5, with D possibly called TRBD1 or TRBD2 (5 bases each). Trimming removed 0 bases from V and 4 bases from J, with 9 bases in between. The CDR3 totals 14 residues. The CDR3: CASSLAGVPETQYF. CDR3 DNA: TGTGCCAGCAGTTTAGCGGGGGTCCCAGAGACCCAGTACTTC.

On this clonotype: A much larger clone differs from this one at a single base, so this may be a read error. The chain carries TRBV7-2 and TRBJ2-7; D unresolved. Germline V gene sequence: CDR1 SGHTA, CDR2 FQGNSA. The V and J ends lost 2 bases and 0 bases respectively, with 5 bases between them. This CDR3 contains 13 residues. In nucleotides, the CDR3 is TGTGCCAGCAGCTTATATATCTCCTACGAGCAGTACTTC. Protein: CASSLYISYEQYF.

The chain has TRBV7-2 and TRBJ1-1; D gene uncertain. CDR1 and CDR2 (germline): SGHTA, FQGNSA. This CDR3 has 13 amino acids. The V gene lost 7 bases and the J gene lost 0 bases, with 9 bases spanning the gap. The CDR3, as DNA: TGTGCCAGCATGGTTAGGATGAACACTGAAGCTTTCTTT. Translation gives CASMVRMNTEAFF.

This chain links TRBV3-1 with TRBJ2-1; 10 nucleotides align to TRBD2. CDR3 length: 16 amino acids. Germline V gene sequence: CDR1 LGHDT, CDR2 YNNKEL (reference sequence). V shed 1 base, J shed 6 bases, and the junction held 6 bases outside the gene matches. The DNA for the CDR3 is TGTGCCAGCAGCCAAGGGGCTAGCGGGGGCTTCAATGAGCAGTTCTTC. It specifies CASSQGASGGFNEQFF.

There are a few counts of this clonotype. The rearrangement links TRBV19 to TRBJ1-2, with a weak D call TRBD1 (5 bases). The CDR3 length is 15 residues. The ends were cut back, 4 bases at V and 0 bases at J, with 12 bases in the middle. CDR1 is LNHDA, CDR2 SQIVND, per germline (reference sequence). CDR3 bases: TGTGCCAGTAGTACTTCCAGGGCGACTAACTATGGCTACACCTTC. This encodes CASSTSRATNYGYTF.

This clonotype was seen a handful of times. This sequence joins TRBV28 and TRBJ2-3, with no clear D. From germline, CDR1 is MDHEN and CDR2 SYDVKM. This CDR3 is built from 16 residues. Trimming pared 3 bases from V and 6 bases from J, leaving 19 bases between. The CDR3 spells CASSFPYRSPRDTQYF. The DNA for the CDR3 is TGTGCCAGCAGTTTCCCGTACCGTAGCCCCAGGGATACGCAGTATTTT.

CDR3 nucleotide sequence: TGTGCCAGCAGCAAAAGGACTTCAGCTAACTATGGCTACACCTTC. It codes for CASSKRTSANYGYTF. V usage is TRBV7-2 and J usage is TRBJ1-2; D unresolved. Germline V gene sequence: CDR1 SGHTA, CDR2 FQGNSA. Trimming removed 5 bases from V and 0 bases from J, with 13 bases in between. This CDR3 spans 15 amino acids.

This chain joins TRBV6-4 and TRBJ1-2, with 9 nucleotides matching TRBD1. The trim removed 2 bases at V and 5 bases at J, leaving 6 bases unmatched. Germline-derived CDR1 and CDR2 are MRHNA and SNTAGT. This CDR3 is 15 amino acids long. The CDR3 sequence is CASSDIPGTGYGYTF. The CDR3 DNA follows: TGTGCCAGCAGTGACATCCCCGGGACAGGGTATGGCTACACCTTC.

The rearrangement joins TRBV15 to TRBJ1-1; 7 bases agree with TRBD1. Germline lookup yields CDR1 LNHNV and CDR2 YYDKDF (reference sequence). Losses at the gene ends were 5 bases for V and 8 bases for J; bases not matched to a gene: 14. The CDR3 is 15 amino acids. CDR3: CATSSDRLKAGEAFF. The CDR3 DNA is TGTGCCACCAGCTCGGACAGGCTGAAGGCAGGAGAAGCTTTCTTT.

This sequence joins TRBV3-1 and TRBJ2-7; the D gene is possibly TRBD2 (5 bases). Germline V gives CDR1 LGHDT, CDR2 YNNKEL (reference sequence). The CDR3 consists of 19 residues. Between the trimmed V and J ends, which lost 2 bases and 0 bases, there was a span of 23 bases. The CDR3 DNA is TGTGCCAGCAGCCAAAAGCGAGGACTCCGTCTTGCACGCTCCTACGAGCAGTACTTC. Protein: CASSQKRGLRLARSYEQYF.

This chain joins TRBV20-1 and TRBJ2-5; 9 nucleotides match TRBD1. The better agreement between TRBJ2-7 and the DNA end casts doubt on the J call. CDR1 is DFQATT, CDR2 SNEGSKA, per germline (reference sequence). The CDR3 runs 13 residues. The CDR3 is CSARWDRVSEQYF. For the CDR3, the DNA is TGCAGTGCTAGGTGGGACAGGGTGAGCGAGCAGTACTTC.

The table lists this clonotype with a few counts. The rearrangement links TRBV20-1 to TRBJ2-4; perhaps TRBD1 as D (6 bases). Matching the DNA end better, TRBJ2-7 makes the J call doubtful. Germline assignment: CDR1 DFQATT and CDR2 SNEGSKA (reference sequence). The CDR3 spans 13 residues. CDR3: CSATGQTGSEQYF. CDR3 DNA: TGCAGTGCTACTGGACAGACAGGCAGCGAGCAGTACTTC.

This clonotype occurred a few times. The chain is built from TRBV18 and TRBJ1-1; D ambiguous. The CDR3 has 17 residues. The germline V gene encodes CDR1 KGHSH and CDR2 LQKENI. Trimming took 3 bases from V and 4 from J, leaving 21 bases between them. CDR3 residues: CASSPFATSAGGTEAFF. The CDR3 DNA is TGTGCCAGCTCACCTTTTGCTACGAGCGCAGGAGGCACTGAAGCTTTCTTT.